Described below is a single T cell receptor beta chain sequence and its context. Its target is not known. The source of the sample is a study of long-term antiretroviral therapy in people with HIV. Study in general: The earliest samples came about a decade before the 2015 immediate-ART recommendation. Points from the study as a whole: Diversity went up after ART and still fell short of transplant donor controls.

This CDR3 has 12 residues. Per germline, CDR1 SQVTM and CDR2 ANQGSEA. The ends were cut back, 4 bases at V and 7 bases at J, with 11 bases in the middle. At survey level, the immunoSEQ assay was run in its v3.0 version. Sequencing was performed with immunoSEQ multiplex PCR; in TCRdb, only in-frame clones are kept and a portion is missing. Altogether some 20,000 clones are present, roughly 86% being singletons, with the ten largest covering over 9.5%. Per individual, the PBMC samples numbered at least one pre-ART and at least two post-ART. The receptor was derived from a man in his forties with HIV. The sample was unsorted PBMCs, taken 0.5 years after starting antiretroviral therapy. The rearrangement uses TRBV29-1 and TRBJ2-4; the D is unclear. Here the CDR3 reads CSVVDGGNIQYF. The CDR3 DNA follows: TGCAGCGTTGTAGACGGTGGGAACATTCAGTACTTC.